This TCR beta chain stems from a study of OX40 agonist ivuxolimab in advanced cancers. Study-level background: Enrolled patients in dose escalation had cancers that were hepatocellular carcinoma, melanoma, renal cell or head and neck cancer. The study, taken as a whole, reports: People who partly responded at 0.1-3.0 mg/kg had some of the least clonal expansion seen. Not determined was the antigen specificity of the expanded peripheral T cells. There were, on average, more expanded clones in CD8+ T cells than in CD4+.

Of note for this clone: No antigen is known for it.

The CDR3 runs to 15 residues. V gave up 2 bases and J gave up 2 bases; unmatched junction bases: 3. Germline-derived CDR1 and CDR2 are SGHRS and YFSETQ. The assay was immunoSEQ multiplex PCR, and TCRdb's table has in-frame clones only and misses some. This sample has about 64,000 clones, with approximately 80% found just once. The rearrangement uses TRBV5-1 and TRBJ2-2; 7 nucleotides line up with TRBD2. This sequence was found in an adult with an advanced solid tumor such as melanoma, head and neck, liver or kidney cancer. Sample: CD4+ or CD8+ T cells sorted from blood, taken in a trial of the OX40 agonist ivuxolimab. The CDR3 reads CASSFPSGNTGELFF. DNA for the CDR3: TGCGCCAGCAGCTTTCCTAGCGGCAACACCGGGGAGCTGTTTTTT.